These 19 T cell receptor beta chains share one sample of origin, sequenced in a study of blood T cell repertoires in COVID-19. The method was immunoSEQ multiplex PCR; TCRdb's version includes in-frame clones alone and lacks a portion of them. This table has 120,000 or so clones, 70% to 90% appearing once. What was sequenced was peripheral blood. These receptor sequences come from a human donor in a cohort sampled during active COVID-19.

The chain links TRBV12-3 or TRBV12-4 to TRBJ1-1, with D possibly TRBD1 on 5 matching bases. The CDR3 sequence is 12 residues long. Trimming removed 7 bases at V and 11 bases at J, with 17 bases between. The CDR3 DNA follows: TGTGCCAGCACCACCCCCTTAAAGGGGGCTTTCTTT. This translates into CASTTPLKGAFF.

V usage is TRBV5-8 and J usage is TRBJ1-2; D is unresolved. Trimming took 0 bases from V and 7 from J, leaving 4 bases between them. Germline-derived CDR1 and CDR2 are SGHTS and YDEGEE. CDR3 length: 11 amino acids. The CDR3 coding sequence is TGTGCCAGCAGCTTGGGGCCTGGCTACACCTTC. This translates into CASSLGPGYTF.

This chain links TRBV11-3 with TRBJ2-1; possibly TRBD2 for D (6 bases). Trimming took off 8 bases at V and 10 bases at J, with 27 bases between the two ends. Germline loops: CDR1 SGHNT, CDR2 YENEEA. This CDR3 contains 16 residues. The DNA for the CDR3 is TGTGCCAGCGCCCCCTCGTCGTCCCGGGGGAAGGACGAGCAGTTCTTC. This sequence encodes CASAPSSSRGKDEQFF.

The CDR3 sequence: CASSQQGYEQYF. For the CDR3, the DNA is TGTGCCAGCAGCCAACAGGGCTACGAGCAGTACTTC. V gene TRBV3-1 (or the pseudogene TRBV3-2) combines with J gene TRBJ2-7; possible D gene TRBD1, 5 bases. The CDR3 is 12 residues long. From germline, CDR1 is LGHDT and CDR2 YNNKEL (reference sequence). V lost 2 bases to trimming and J lost 3 bases, with 5 bases between them.

This clone was seen only once. The CDR3 here is CASSLSTGGTGYYEQYF. In DNA form, the CDR3 reads TGTGCCAGCAGCTTATCTACCGGGGGGACAGGGTACTACGAGCAGTACTTC. J is TRBJ2-7 and V is TRBV5-6; 9 positions agree with TRBD1. The V and J ends lost 2 bases and 3 bases, in that order; junction bases with no gene match: 12. Germline CDR1 and CDR2: SGHDT and YYEEEE. The CDR3 extends over 17 amino acids.

The J gene is TRBJ2-3, the V gene TRBV19, with 7 bases that match TRBD1. V lost 4 bases and J lost 1; bases outside the gene matches: 5. CDR3 length: 15 residues. Germline V lookup: CDR1 LNHDA, CDR2 SQIVND (reference sequence). CDR3 coding DNA: TGTGCCAGTAGTAAGTCGGGACAGCGCACAGATACGCAGTATTTT. Protein sequence: CASSKSGQRTDTQYF.

This clone was detected a few times. This rearrangement joins TRBV19 to TRBJ2-1, with no clear D. Germline-derived CDR1 and CDR2 are LNHDA and SQIVND (reference sequence). V lost 6 bases and J lost 5, with 14 bases in between. This CDR3 has 14 residues. CDR3 nucleotides: TGTGCCAGTAGACTTACTGGTACCGACAATGAGCAGTTCTTC. This gives the protein CASRLTGTDNEQFF.

The V and J genes are TRBV3-1 (or the pseudogene TRBV3-2) and TRBJ2-7, with D maybe TRBD1 (5 bases). The CDR3 has 16 residues. V was shortened by 1 base and J by 2 bases, with 15 bases between the two germline ends. Per germline, CDR1 LGHDT and CDR2 YNNKEL (reference sequence). The CDR3 nucleotides read TGTGCCAGCAGCCAAGTACTCTCAGGGCCCACCTACGAGCAGTACTTC. Amino acids: CASSQVLSGPTYEQYF.

The V and J genes are TRBV2 and TRBJ1-6; D gene uncertain. V was shortened by 6 bases and J by 18 bases, with 12 bases between the two germline ends. The length of the CDR3 is 10 residues. Germline CDR1 SNHLY, CDR2 FYNNEI. The CDR3 is CASRDTFSHF. The CDR3 DNA follows: TGTGCCAGCAGAGACACCTTTTCCCACTTT. The full variable domain, with the rest looked up from reference TRBV2 and TRBJ1-6, is EPEVTQTPSHQVTQMGQEVILRCVPISNHLYFYWYRQILGQKVEFLVSFYNNEISEKSEIFDDQFSVERPDGSNFTLKIRSTKLEDSAMYFCASRDTFSHFGNGTRLTVT.

This chain joins TRBV5-5 and TRBJ2-4, with 10 nucleotides matching TRBD2. V lost 1 base and J lost 6; bases outside the gene matches: 4. Per the germline V gene, CDR1 is SGHKS and CDR2 is YYEKEE (reference sequence). CDR3 length equals 15 residues. CDR3 DNA sequence: TGTGCCAGCAGCTTGAGGGCTAGCGGGAGAAACATTCAGTACTTC. Protein product: CASSLRASGRNIQYF.

The V call is TRBV11-3, the J call TRBJ2-5; unclear D gene. This CDR3 is 14 amino acids long. CDR1 is SGHNT and CDR2 is YENEEA in the germline V gene. V lost 4 bases and J 2 bases, leaving 11 bases between the germline ends. In DNA, the CDR3 is TGTGCCAGCAGCTCCCGTGCCGGGCAAGAGACCCAGTACTTC. It translates to CASSSRAGQETQYF.

This sequence joins TRBV5-4 and TRBJ2-1; 8 bases are a match to TRBD1. J lost 4 bases, V lost 4 bases, and 10 bases had no gene match. Looked up from germline, CDR1 is SGHNT and CDR2 is YYREEE (reference sequence). This CDR3 has 16 residues. DNA for the CDR3: TGTGCCAGCAGCCCCCCTCAGGGGGCAATGTACAATGAGCAGTTCTTC. Translation: CASSPPQGAMYNEQFF.

J is TRBJ1-2 and V is TRBV19; 11 bases align to TRBD1. In germline, CDR1 is LNHDA, CDR2 SQIVND (reference sequence). The CDR3 has 15 residues. The V gene end was trimmed by 5 bases and the J gene end by 2 bases; junction bases not matched to a gene: 4. The CDR3 protein is CASSPGTGGNYGYTF. CDR3 DNA: TGTGCCAGTAGTCCCGGGACAGGGGGGAACTATGGCTACACCTTC.

The rearrangement uses TRBV7-9 and TRBJ1-4, with D possibly TRBD1 on 5 matching bases. Germline lookup yields CDR1 SEHNR and CDR2 FQNEAQ (reference sequence). This CDR3 is 14 amino acids long. V shed 0 bases and J shed 8 bases, with 10 bases lying between them. For the CDR3, the DNA is TGTGCCAGCAGCTTAGCGGGGCAGACCGAAAAACTGTTTTTT. Translation: CASSLAGQTEKLFF.

J is TRBJ2-1 and V is TRBV6-5; 8 nucleotides line up with TRBD1. The germline gives CDR1 MNHEY, CDR2 SVGAGI. Losses at the gene ends were 5 bases for V and 7 bases for J; bases not matched to a gene: 7. This CDR3 has 14 residues. The CDR3 nucleotides read TGTGCCAGCAGTCTCCGGGACAGGATTAATGAGCAGTTCTTC. It is translated as CASSLRDRINEQFF.

This chain connects TRBV2 to TRBJ1-4, with unresolved D. The CDR3 has 14 amino acids. Germline CDR1 and CDR2: SNHLY and FYNNEI. Trimming cost V 7 bases and J 0 bases, with 9 bases left between them. The CDR3 spells CASMEVTTNEKLFF. In DNA form, the CDR3 reads TGTGCCAGCATGGAGGTGACAACTAATGAAAAACTGTTTTTT.

The chain carries TRBV4-1 and TRBJ2-3, with 8 bases matching TRBD2. This CDR3 region has 16 residues. V was pared by 4 bases and J by 0 bases, with 6 bases of the junction left unmatched. From germline, CDR1 is MGHRA and CDR2 YSYEKL. Here the CDR3 reads CASSPPGGGSTDTQYF. The CDR3 DNA reads as TGCGCCAGCAGCCCCCCCGGGGGGGGAAGCACAGATACGCAGTATTTT.

The gene calls are TRBV5-4 and TRBJ1-5; D uncertain. CDR1 and CDR2 from the germline V gene are SGHNT and YYREEE (reference sequence). V was cut by 9 bases and J by 2 bases, with 9 bases left in between. The CDR3 runs 12 residues. The CDR3 region is CATAEGNQPQHF. The CDR3 DNA follows: TGTGCCACCGCAGAAGGCAATCAGCCCCAGCATTTT.

This rearrangement joins TRBV6-6 to TRBJ1-1; weak D call: TRBD1 (6 bases). Trimming took off 7 bases at V and 7 bases at J, with 16 bases between the two ends. The CDR3 sequence is 13 residues long. Germline CDR1 MNHNY, CDR2 SVGAGI (reference sequence). This CDR3 reads CASTPGGGVEAFF. The CDR3 DNA is TGTGCCAGCACCCCCGGGGGGGGCGTTGAAGCTTTCTTT.